This T cell receptor beta chain was sequenced for a study of cytotoxic CD8 clonotypes in ibrutinib-treated CLL. Overall study context: Among the patients, around ten presented as relapsed/refractory and fewer than 16 as treatment-naive; around 17 showed unmutated IGHV. Responses: some 25 partial, 2 complete; after median approximately 67 months, around 14 stayed remitted, 12 progressed.

This clone was observed a few times. Its antigen is as yet unknown. Produced via immunoSEQ multiplex PCR; TCRdb's table is partial and in-frame only. There are around 70,000 clones in the sample; about nine tenths occur only once, and approximately 3.1% lies in the top ten. The study's findings and limits: Increased clonality at ibrutinib response gave way to a return toward baseline at progression.

This TCR was sampled from a human donor with chronic lymphocytic leukemia. Sequenced here: PBMCs, sampled after 12 months of ibrutinib treatment.

CDR3 DNA: TGTGCCAGCAGTGACACTGGACTAGCGGGAGCCTACGAGCAGTACTTC. This encodes CASSDTGLAGAYEQYF. V gene TRBV6-1 combines with J gene TRBJ2-7, with TRBD2 matching 13 bases. The CDR3 is made up of 16 amino acids. With V trimmed by 3 bases and J by 2 bases, 4 bases remained unmatched. Germline V CDR1 and CDR2: MNHNS, SASEGT.